Following are 31 T cell receptor beta chains from one sample sequenced in a study of TET2 disruption in CD19-targeted CAR T cells. The antigens of these receptors remain unknown. Treatment defined: autologous CTL019 cells: CD19 CAR with 4-1BB and CD3 zeta domains. Libraries were prepared by immunoSEQ multiplex PCR; TCRdb keeps only in-frame clonotypes and omits some of them. This listing includes around 30,000 clones. The sample consisted of CD8- CAR+ T cells sorted from cultured blood T cells, taken for CD19 CAR T cell therapy. The subset: CD8-negative CAR-positive T cells from the infusion product. The source of these receptors is a man between 65 and 85 years old with chronic lymphocytic leukemia.

Turning to this clone: The read terminates 3 residues before the CDR3 end, so the remaining end is supplied by the germline J gene. The chain is built from TRBV10-1 and TRBJ2-6, with D perhaps TRBD2 (5 bases). Between the trimmed V and J ends, which lost 4 bases and 10 bases, there was a span of 11 bases. Germline V gene lookup returns CDR1 WNHNN and CDR2 SYGVQD (reference sequence). This CDR3 is 13 amino acids long. The CDR3 DNA, read in part, is TGCGCCAGCAGTGCCCCCGGGGAGAACGTC. It specifies CASSAPGENV. The CDR3 in full is CASSAPGENVLTF.

A remark on this clone: Germline is not matched at one junction end, which may reflect a read error. The sequenced fragment ends 3 residues before the CDR3 boundary, so the rest is inferred from the germline J gene. This chain links TRBV2 with TRBJ1-1, with 7 bases aligning to TRBD1. This CDR3 is 16 amino acids long. Germline V lookup: CDR1 SNHLY, CDR2 FYNNEI. CDR3 sequence reads: CASRSPGQIMNTGAFF. CDR3 bases read: TGTGCCAGCAGATCCCCGGGACAGATAATGAACACTGGA.

Points on this clone: The sequence runs out 3 residues before the end of the CDR3; the remainder is reconstructed from the germline J gene. The chain joins TRBV18 to TRBJ1-2; 8 positions match TRBD1. The CDR3 contains 16 residues. Germline V gene lookup returns CDR1 KGHSH and CDR2 LQKENI. CDR3 loop: CASSPQQGGSTDTYTF. The sequenced CDR3 bases are TGTGCCAGCTCACCACAACAGGGGGGAAGCACAGATACC.

With respect to this clone: Sequencing ends 3 residues short of the CDR3 end; the germline J gene provides the rest. This chain uses TRBV2 with TRBJ2-3, with D possibly matching TRBD2 (6 bases). The CDR3 length is 11 residues. The V gene's germline CDR1 is SNHLY and CDR2 FYNNEI. V was trimmed by 7 bases and J by 8 bases, leaving 10 bases between them. Partial CDR3 DNA: TGTGCCAGCACCGAGGAGGGTACG. It encodes CASTEEGT. The full CDR3 protein reads CASTEEGTQYF.

Turning to this clone: The read falls 3 residues short of the CDR3 end, and the missing part is taken from the germline J gene. The chain has TRBV5-1 and TRBJ2-3, with TRBD2 matching over 8 bases. Germline CDR1 reads SGHRS; CDR2 reads YFSETQ. CDR3 length: 15 residues. Trimming cost V 4 bases and J 5 bases; bases outside gene matches: 9. The CDR3 loop is CASSTRGGPEDTQYF. The part of the CDR3 DNA that was read is TGCGCCAGCAGCACACGGGGGGGCCCGGAAGATACG. The full variable domain, rest sourced from reference TRBV5-1 and TRBJ2-3, is KAGVTQTPRYLIKTRGQQVTLSCSPISGHRSVSWYQQTPGQGLQFLFEYFSETQRNKGNFPGRFSGRQFSNSRSEMNVSTLELGDSALYLCASSTRGGPEDTQYFGPGTRLTVL.

As regards this clone: The sequenced fragment ends 3 residues before the CDR3 boundary, so the rest is inferred from the germline J gene. This chain connects TRBV5-5 to TRBJ2-4, with 9 bases identical to TRBD1. The V gene's germline CDR1 is SGHKS and CDR2 YYEKEE (reference sequence). The CDR3 is 14 amino acids. Partial CDR3 DNA: TGTGCCAGCAGCGGGGACAGGGAGATTAAGCCT. Its protein product is CASSGDREIKP. The complete CDR3 reads CASSGDREIKPQYF.

Regarding this clone: The CDR3 end lies 3 residues beyond the end of the read and is filled in from the germline J gene. The chain has TRBV7-8 and TRBJ2-7; TRBD2 is a possible D gene (5 bases). This CDR3 spans 13 amino acids. The germline gives CDR1 SGHVS, CDR2 FQNEAQ. With 6 bases removed from V and 5 bases from J, the gap between germline ends came to 14 bases. The CDR3 loop reads CASRRAGAHEQYF. Incomplete CDR3 DNA: TGTGCCAGCAGGCGGGCAGGAGCCCACGAG.

About this clone itself: The read comes to an end 3 residues before the CDR3 does, leaving the germline J gene to fill in the end. This chain connects TRBV5-6 to TRBJ1-1, with 8 bases aligning to TRBD1. CDR1 is SGHDT, CDR2 YYEEEE, per germline. The CDR3 runs 15 residues. The sequenced part of the CDR3 DNA is TGTGCCAGCTCCAACCCAGGGGGCTACTCCTATGGC. It codes for CASSNPGGYSYG. The complete CDR3 reads CASSNPGGYSYGAFF.

Turning to this clone: The sequence runs out 3 residues before the end of the CDR3; the remainder is reconstructed from the germline J gene. This chain joins TRBV10-2 and TRBJ2-7; weak D call: TRBD1 (5 bases). V dropped 6 bases and J dropped 1 base, with 7 bases sitting between them. The CDR3 loop spans 12 amino acids. Germline CDR1 WSHSY, CDR2 SAAADI. The part of the CDR3 DNA that was read is TGCGCCAGCAGGGACACTTCCTACGAG. Translated: CASRDTSYE. The entire CDR3 sequence reads CASRDTSYEQYF.

For this clone: With the read ending 3 residues before the CDR3 end, the germline J gene is used to fill in that end. The chain joins TRBV16 to TRBJ1-2, with D tentatively TRBD1 (6 bases). This CDR3 comprises 13 residues. CDR1 is KGHSY, CDR2 FQNENV, per germline. V was shortened by 4 bases and J by 2 bases, with 8 bases between the two germline ends. The DNA read from the CDR3 is TGTGCCAGCAGCCCCGACAGGAACTATGGC. It encodes CASSPDRNYG. The complete CDR3 sequence is CASSPDRNYGYTF.

Of note for this clone: The read is 3 residues too short to cover the CDR3 end, so that end is filled in from the germline J gene. The chain is built from TRBV28 and TRBJ1-3; weak D call: TRBD1 (5 bases). CDR3 length equals 15 residues. Germline loops: CDR1 MDHEN, CDR2 SYDVKM. V was shortened by 7 bases and J by 6 bases, with 19 bases between the two germline ends. The CDR3 DNA, read in part, is TGTGCCAGCACCGGGGGGTCAGAAGGGGCAAACACC. This sequence encodes CASTGGSEGANT. The whole CDR3 region reads CASTGGSEGANTIYF. The complete variable domain, with remaining parts taken from reference TRBV28 and TRBJ1-3, reads DVKVTQSSRYLVKRTGEKVFLECVQDMDHENMFWYRQDPGLGLRLIYFSYDVKMKEKGDIPEGYSVSREKKERFSLILESASTNQTSMYLCASTGGSEGANTIYFGEGSWLTVV.

Incomplete CDR3 DNA: TGTGCCAGCAGCCCACAGGGGGCGTTCACTGAA. Protein: CASSPQGAFTE. In full, the CDR3 is CASSPQGAFTEAFF. This rearrangement joins TRBV7-9 to TRBJ1-1; 9 positions agree with TRBD1. The sequence runs out 3 residues before the end of the CDR3; the remainder is reconstructed from the germline J gene. This CDR3 contains 14 residues. V was clipped by 5 bases and J by 4 bases; unmatched bases: 5. Germline V CDR1 and CDR2: SEHNR, FQNEAQ (reference sequence).

In regard to this clone: The read falls 3 residues short of the CDR3 end, and the missing part is taken from the germline J gene. The chain combines TRBV20-1 with TRBJ1-4, with 11 bases that match TRBD1. Germline CDR1 and CDR2: DFQATT and SNEGSKA (reference sequence). The J segment lost 5 bases and the V segment lost 1 base, leaving 18 bases of the junction unmatched. CDR3 length: 20 residues. The sequenced CDR3 bases are TGCAGTGCTAGAGCCCCCAATCGGGACAGGGGGGCCAACAACAATGAAAAA. This sequence encodes CSARAPNRDRGANNNEK. The full CDR3 reads CSARAPNRDRGANNNEKLFF.

Note on this clone: From the germline J gene comes the end of the CDR3, since the read stops 3 residues before it. V and J are TRBV10-3 and TRBJ2-5; tentative D call: TRBD2 (5 bases). Germline V gives CDR1 ENHRY, CDR2 SYGVKD. This CDR3 contains 13 residues. Trimming took 6 bases from V and 2 from J, leaving 10 bases between them. The CDR3 loop is CAISWTDQETQYF. CDR3 bases read: TGTGCCATCAGCTGGACTGATCAAGAGACC.

A word on this clone: The missing CDR3 end, 3 residues past where the read stops, is filled in from the germline J gene. The chain couples TRBV7-9 to TRBJ2-3, with D perhaps matching TRBD1 (6 bases). V was cut by 4 bases and J by 2 bases, with 13 bases left in between. Germline values: CDR1 SEHNR, CDR2 FQNEAQ (reference sequence). The CDR3 is 15 amino acids. This CDR3 reads CASSSSTGDTDTQYF. CDR3 bases read: TGTGCCAGCAGCTCCTCGACAGGCGACACAGATACG.

Comment on this clone: The read comes to an end 3 residues before the CDR3 does, leaving the germline J gene to fill in the end. The chain recombines TRBV19 with TRBJ1-2; TRBD1 matches 9 bases. Germline V gives CDR1 LNHDA, CDR2 SQIVND (reference sequence). This CDR3 spans 13 amino acids. The CDR3 bases that were read are TGTGCCAGTAGCCAAGACAGGGGGACTGCC. It yields the protein CASSQDRGTA. Given in full, the CDR3 is CASSQDRGTAYTF.

As to this clone: The read finishes 3 residues shy of the CDR3 end, and the germline J gene is used to complete it. V usage is TRBV4-1 and J usage is TRBJ1-2; 9 bases are shared with TRBD1. V was clipped by 2 bases and J by 2 bases; unmatched bases: 3. Germline V CDR1 and CDR2: MGHRA, YSYEKL. This CDR3 is 15 amino acids long. This chain's CDR3 is CASSQPGTGNYGYTF. The covered CDR3 bases are TGCGCCAGCAGCCAACCCGGGACAGGGAACTATGGC.

Comment on this clone: The read halts 3 residues ahead of the CDR3 end, with the missing end drawn from the germline J gene. This chain connects TRBV18 to TRBJ2-7, with 9 bases aligning to TRBD2. The CDR3 sequence is 15 residues long. J was trimmed by 2 bases and V by 3 bases; bases with no gene match: 5. The V gene's germline CDR1 is KGHSH and CDR2 LQKENI. CDR3 bases read: TGTGCCAGCTCACCCGCGGGGGGGCCTACCTACGAG. Amino acids: CASSPAGGPTYE. The complete CDR3 sequence is CASSPAGGPTYEQYF.

About this clone: The observed sequence ends 3 residues before the CDR3 terminus, with the missing tail filled in from the germline J gene. The same CDR3 also results from other DNA sequences found in this sample. This rearrangement joins TRBV5-8 to TRBJ1-2; D remains unclear. Trimming took off 1 base at V and 4 bases at J, with 8 bases between the two ends. The germline V gene has CDR1 SGHTS and CDR2 YDEGEE. The CDR3 spans 13 residues. The CDR3 protein is CASSLTSGYGYTF. Partial CDR3 DNA: TGTGCCAGCAGCTTGACATCGGGCTATGGC. Combining the CDR3 with reference TRBV5-8 and TRBJ1-2 gives the whole variable domain EAGVTQSPTHLIKTRGQQATLRCSPISGHTSVYWYQQALGLGLQFLLWYDEGEERNRGNFPPRFSGRQFPNYSSELNVNALELEDSALYLCASSLTSGYGYTFGSGTRLTVV.

Comment on this clone: Read coverage stops 3 residues before the CDR3 terminus; the germline J gene supplies the remainder. V usage is TRBV27 and J usage is TRBJ2-7, with unresolved D. The CDR3 is 13 residues long. Germline lookup yields CDR1 MNHEY and CDR2 SMNVEV (reference sequence). Trimming stripped 5 bases from V and 6 bases from J, with 14 bases between. The CDR3 here is CASSTSDPGEQYF. Incomplete CDR3 DNA: TGTGCCAGCAGTACCTCTGACCCGGGCGAG.

Concerning this clone itself: The read ends 3 residues before the CDR3 terminus; that terminus is restored from the germline J gene. The J gene is TRBJ1-2, the V gene TRBV7-9; TRBD1 matches 9 bases. Germline CDR1 SEHNR, CDR2 FQNEAQ (reference sequence). The CDR3 spans 15 residues. Incomplete CDR3 DNA: TGTGCCAGCAGCTCCGACAGGGGGAGCACAGATACC. This sequence encodes CASSSDRGSTDT. The entire CDR3 protein reads CASSSDRGSTDTYTF.

A remark on this clone: The read gets to within 3 residues of the CDR3 end, and the germline J gene fills in the rest. The rearrangement links TRBV6-2 or TRBV6-3 to TRBJ2-4; 13 bases are shared with TRBD2. There are 16 residues in the CDR3. CDR1 MNHEY and CDR2 SVGEGT come from the germline V gene. CDR3 in amino acids: CASTPRGLAGQETQYF. The CDR3 bases that were read are TGTGCCAGCACCCCACGGGGACTAGCGGGACAAGAGACT.

Details on this clone: The read ends 3 residues shy of where the CDR3 ends; the end is completed using the germline J gene. The same CDR3 can be traced to other DNA sequences in this sample. This rearrangement joins TRBV5-4 to TRBJ1-2; 10 nucleotides line up with TRBD1. The CDR3 contains 15 residues. The germline CDR1 and CDR2 sequences are SGHNT and YYREEE (reference sequence). The sequenced CDR3 bases are TGTGCCAGCAGCCTCCGACAGGGGGCATGGGAGGGT. This codes for CASSLRQGAWEG. The CDR3 in its entirety is CASSLRQGAWEGYTF.

Concerning this clone: The read finishes 3 residues shy of the CDR3 end, and the germline J gene is used to complete it. This chain links TRBV15 with TRBJ2-7, with 7 bases lining up with TRBD1. Trimming took 5 bases from V and 0 from J; bases not matched to a gene: 4. The germline V gene encodes CDR1 LNHNV and CDR2 YYDKDF (reference sequence). The CDR3 runs 14 residues. The CDR3 bases that were read are TGTGCCACCAGCGTTAACAGGGGCTCCTACGAG. Translation gives CATSVNRGSYE. The full CDR3 reads CATSVNRGSYEQYF.

In terms of frequency, this clone is medium-sized (0.01 to 0.1%). The read stops 3 residues short of the end of the CDR3; the missing end is completed from the germline J gene. V is TRBV19 and J is TRBJ2-2, with 11 bases fitting TRBD1. The J segment lost 3 bases and the V segment lost 6 bases, leaving 3 bases of the junction unmatched. Per the germline V gene, CDR1 is LNHDA and CDR2 is SQIVND (reference sequence). The length of the CDR3 is 15 residues. CDR3 bases read: TGTGCCAGTAGCGGACAGGGGGCATACACCGGGGAG. As protein: CASSGQGAYTGE. Given in full, the CDR3 is CASSGQGAYTGELFF.

Details on this clone: Sequencing ends 3 residues short of the CDR3 end; the germline J gene provides the rest. J is TRBJ2-1 and V is TRBV2, with D possibly TRBD1 on 6 matching bases. Between the trimmed V and J ends, which lost 7 bases and 5 bases, there was a span of 18 bases. CDR3 size: 15 residues. Germline V gives CDR1 SNHLY, CDR2 FYNNEI. The part of the CDR3 DNA that was read is TGTGCCAGCATCCGCCCAGGGGCCGGGGACAATGAG. Amino acids: CASIRPGAGDNE. The CDR3 in full is CASIRPGAGDNEQFF.

On this clone: The CDR3 is cut off 3 residues early in the read; its end comes from the germline J gene. This chain links TRBV5-6 with TRBJ2-3; TRBD2 agrees at 7 bases. Germline lookup yields CDR1 SGHDT and CDR2 YYEEEE. V was clipped by 0 bases and J by 1 base; unmatched bases: 2. The CDR3 runs 15 residues. The sequenced part of the CDR3 DNA is TGTGCCAGCAGCTTGGACGCGGGGGGCACAGATACG. This encodes CASSLDAGGTDT. The complete CDR3 sequence is CASSLDAGGTDTQYF.

Judged by frequency, this clone is medium-sized. The sequenced fragment ends 3 residues before the CDR3 boundary, so the rest is inferred from the germline J gene. The rearrangement uses TRBV7-3 and TRBJ1-1; possibly TRBD1 for D (6 bases). This CDR3 spans 15 amino acids. Germline CDR1 SGHTA, CDR2 FQGTGA. Trimming pared 5 bases from V and 4 bases from J, leaving 17 bases between. The CDR3 loop is CASSLREGGTTEAFF. The CDR3 bases that were read are TGTGCCAGCAGCCTAAGGGAGGGGGGGACCACTGAA.

Regarding this clone: The CDR3 extends 3 residues past the end of the read, so its final part is completed from the germline J gene. The chain uses TRBV5-1 and TRBJ2-7, with 11 bases that match TRBD1. The CDR3 totals 14 residues. Per germline, CDR1 SGHRS and CDR2 YFSETQ. V shed 1 base and J 6 bases; nucleotides not matched to a gene: 3. CDR3: CASSLRGTGGEQYF. The CDR3 bases that were read are TGCGCCAGCAGCTTGAGGGGGACAGGGGGCGAG.

This clone is medium-sized (0.01 to 0.1%) by frequency. Coverage ceases 3 residues before the CDR3 finishes, and the germline J gene fills in the end. V usage is TRBV7-8 and J usage is TRBJ1-5; D is possibly TRBD1 (6 bases). CDR1 is SGHVS, CDR2 FQNEAQ, per germline. The CDR3 is 13 residues long. Trimming shortened V by 1 base and J by 8 bases, and 9 bases separated the two germline ends. The DNA read from the CDR3 is TGTGCCAGCAGCTTAGGCAGGGGTGAGCCC. This encodes CASSLGRGEP. The full CDR3 sequence reads CASSLGRGEPQHF.

Comment on this clone: Sequencing ends 3 residues short of the CDR3 end; the germline J gene provides the rest. The V gene is TRBV3-1 (or the pseudogene TRBV3-2), the J gene TRBJ1-2; TRBD1 agrees at 9 bases. Germline-derived CDR1 and CDR2 are LGHDT and YNNKEL (reference sequence). The V gene end was trimmed by 7 bases and the J gene end by 2 bases; junction bases not matched to a gene: 5. This CDR3 region has 14 residues. CDR3: CASTQDRGNYGYTF. The DNA read from the CDR3 is TGTGCCAGCACCCAGGACAGGGGCAACTATGGC.